This TCR beta chain was recorded in a study of PD-L1 blockade in urothelial cancer. Study summary: Starting in the mid-2010s, patients were given atezolizumab (1,200 mg intravenously every 3 weeks).

Patient sample counts ranged from 1 to 8, pretreatment and on-treatment. Templates that were synthetic TCR analogs were spiked into each PCR. TCRdb's table, derived via immunoSEQ multiplex PCR, lists solely in-frame clones and lacks some. The table has more than 45,000 clones, around 88% seen once. Germline assignment: CDR1 SGHAT and CDR2 FQNNGV. The V gene end was trimmed by 1 base and the J gene end by 3 bases; junction bases not matched to a gene: 2. This CDR3 has 15 residues. Specimen: PBMCs, collected around atezolizumab (anti-PD-L1) treatment. This receptor was obtained from a man in his sixties with urothelial cancer. This chain uses TRBV11-2 with TRBJ1-2, with 10 bases that match TRBD1. CDR3 DNA: TGTGCCAGCAGCTTAGGACAGGGGGCCCACTATGGCTACACCTTC. Its translation: CASSLGQGAHYGYTF. Supplemented by reference TRBV11-2 and TRBJ1-2, the full variable domain reads EAGVAQSPRYKIIEKRQSVAFWCNPISGHATLYWYQQILGQGPKLLIQFQNNGVVDDSQLPKDRFSAERLKGVDSTLKIQPAKLEDSAVYLCASSLGQGAHYGYTFGSGTRLTVV.